The 25 T cell receptor beta chains listed next were all sequenced from one sample in a study of CD8 T cells in ankylosing spondylitis. A single record per CDR3 protein comes from TCRdb applying MiXCR to the 5' RACE reads. The sample comprises 300,000 to 400,000 distinct CDR3 sequences, approximately 10% of which are singletons, and about 10% rests with the top ten. The sample was blood, either unsorted or a sorted T cell fraction (not recorded which). The receptors shown here come from a female donor with ankylosing spondylitis or in good health (not recorded which).

The table lists this clonotype with many counts. The rearrangement uses TRBV12-3 or TRBV12-4 and TRBJ1-6, with 8 bases lining up with TRBD1. The CDR3 is 11 residues long. The ends lost 7 bases at V and 16 bases at J; junction bases unmatched: 6. Here the CDR3 reads CASTPDRVLHF. CDR3 in DNA: TGTGCCAGCACCCCGGACAGGGTGCTCCACTTT.

The table lists this clonotype with many counts. This chain links TRBV29-1 with TRBJ1-4; D is perhaps TRBD1 (6 bases). V shed 4 bases and J shed 4 bases, with 16 bases lying between them. Germline V CDR1 and CDR2: SQVTM, ANQGSEA. CDR3 size: 15 residues. In nucleotides, the CDR3 is TGCAGCGTTGTCTCCGGGACAACGTATAATGAAAAACTGTTTTTT. Residues: CSVVSGTTYNEKLFF.

This clonotype was seen repeatedly, ten times or more. DNA for the CDR3: TGCGCCAGCACCGACAGGGATAGCAATCAGCCCCAGCATTTT. As protein: CASTDRDSNQPQHF. The rearrangement links TRBV10-2 to TRBJ1-5; 7 bases line up with TRBD1. Trimming removed 7 bases from V and 0 bases from J; junction bases left unmatched: 3. CDR1 is WSHSY and CDR2 is SAAADI in the germline V gene. The length of the CDR3 is 14 residues.

This clonotype was seen repeatedly, ten times or more. This chain connects TRBV4-3 to TRBJ2-2; D is uncertain. V dropped 6 bases and J dropped 5 bases, with 7 bases sitting between them. The germline V gene encodes CDR1 LGHNA and CDR2 YSLEER. The CDR3 runs 12 residues. CDR3 amino acids: CASRAGTGELFF. CDR3 coding DNA: TGCGCCAGCAGGGCCGGGACCGGGGAGCTGTTTTTT.

This clonotype was seen repeatedly, ten times or more. V gene TRBV5-1 combines with J gene TRBJ1-2, with D maybe TRBD1 (5 bases). Germline V gene sequence: CDR1 SGHRS, CDR2 YFSETQ. This CDR3 has 15 amino acids. Trimming shortened V by 0 bases and J by 4 bases, and 13 bases separated the two germline ends. For the CDR3, the DNA is TGCGCCAGCAGCTTGGATCCGGGGCAGGGCTATGGCTACACCTTC. This encodes CASSLDPGQGYGYTF.

This clonotype occurred many times. The chain links TRBV28 to TRBJ2-3; 13 bases agree with TRBD2. Germline CDR1 reads MDHEN; CDR2 reads SYDVKM. V lost 5 bases, J lost 3 bases, and 8 bases stayed unmatched. The CDR3 sequence is 17 residues long. DNA of the CDR3: TGTGCCAGCAGTATCCCAACTAGCGGGGGGGCAACAGATACGCAGTATTTT. As protein: CASSIPTSGGATDTQYF.

The V gene is TRBV7-9, the J gene TRBJ2-7, with D perhaps being TRBD1 or TRBD2 (5 bases each). The CDR3 is 16 residues long. The germline V and J ends were trimmed by 4 bases and 3 bases, with 19 bases remaining between them. Germline-derived CDR1 and CDR2 are SEHNR and FQNEAQ (reference sequence). The CDR3 protein is CASSYLRGSQRYEQYF. DNA for the CDR3: TGTGCCAGCAGCTATCTGAGGGGTTCTCAGCGCTACGAGCAGTACTTC.

This clonotype was picked up many times. V usage is TRBV29-1 and J usage is TRBJ2-7; 7 bases line up with TRBD1. The CDR3 runs to 12 residues. Germline V gives CDR1 SQVTM, CDR2 ANQGSEA. V lost 2 bases, J lost 4 bases, and 2 bases stayed unmatched. Here the CDR3 reads CSVELRGYEQYF. The CDR3 DNA reads TGCAGCGTTGAACTCAGGGGGTACGAGCAGTACTTC.

In its sample, this clonotype was seen a few times. This chain connects TRBV7-2 to TRBJ2-7; TRBD2 matches 8 bases. Germline V gene data show CDR1 as SGHTA and CDR2 as FQGNSA. J gave up 6 bases and V 4 bases, and 11 bases lay outside the gene matches. This CDR3 is built from 15 residues. The CDR3 loop reads CASSSQTSELSEQYF. The CDR3 DNA sequence: TGTGCCAGCAGCTCCCAGACTAGCGAGCTGAGCGAGCAGTACTTC.

This clonotype was observed at least ten times. The V and J genes are TRBV29-1 and TRBJ2-3; TRBD2 might be the D (6 bases). CDR1 is SQVTM, CDR2 ANQGSEA, per germline. The CDR3 length is 13 residues. V was pared by 7 bases and J by 5 bases, with 16 bases between. CDR3 coding DNA: TGCAGCGGCGGGACGGCTCGTGGAGATACGCAGTATTTT. It is translated as CSGGTARGDTQYF.

This clonotype has ten or more counts. The J gene is TRBJ1-4, the V gene TRBV20-1, with D uncertain. The germline gives CDR1 DFQATT, CDR2 SNEGSKA (reference sequence). The V end was cut by 5 bases, the J end by 5 bases, with 9 bases between. The CDR3 has 12 residues. CDR3 protein: CSAYGGNEKLFF. The CDR3 DNA follows: TGCAGTGCTTATGGCGGAAATGAAAAACTGTTTTTT.

This clonotype was counted at least ten times. The rearrangement uses TRBV7-2 and TRBJ1-1, with D unclear. The CDR3 length is 15 residues. Germline CDR1 SGHTA, CDR2 FQGNSA. V shed 3 bases and J shed 0 bases, with 11 bases lying between them. The CDR3, as DNA: TGTGCCAGCAGCTTGGCCCCTTTGCTGAACACTGAAGCTTTCTTT. It specifies CASSLAPLLNTEAFF. Using reference TRBV7-2 and TRBJ1-1 for the parts outside the CDR3, the full variable domain is GAGVSQSPSNKVTEKGKDVELRCDPISGHTALYWYRQSLGQGLEFLIYFQGNSAPDKSGLPSDRFSAERTGGSVSTLTIQRTQQEDSAVYLCASSLAPLLNTEAFFGQGTRLTVV.

This clonotype came up many times. V usage is TRBV29-1 and J usage is TRBJ2-3; 7 bases match TRBD2. The CDR3 is 15 amino acids. The germline CDR1 and CDR2 sequences are SQVTM and ANQGSEA. V lost 7 bases, J lost 4 bases, and 14 bases stayed unmatched. The CDR3 nucleotides are TGCAGCGCCTATGGGCGGGAGAGGTATCCAGATACGCAGTATTTT. Its protein is CSAYGRERYPDTQYF.

This clonotype was observed at least ten times. V is TRBV5-1 and J is TRBJ1-6, with TRBD1 matching over 8 bases. CDR3 length: 15 residues. The ends lost 4 bases at V and 6 bases at J; junction bases unmatched: 6. Germline V CDR1 and CDR2: SGHRS, YFSETQ. The CDR3 nucleotides read TGCGCCAGCAGCGCCGGGACAGGACTTAATTCACCCCTCCACTTT. Its protein is CASSAGTGLNSPLHF. Drawing the rest from reference TRBV5-1 and TRBJ1-6, the complete variable domain is KAGVTQTPRYLIKTRGQQVTLSCSPISGHRSVSWYQQTPGQGLQFLFEYFSETQRNKGNFPGRFSGRQFSNSRSEMNVSTLELGDSALYLCASSAGTGLNSPLHFGNGTRLTVT.

The genes are TRBV6-5 and TRBJ2-7; TRBD1 aligns across 8 bases. CDR1 and CDR2 (germline): MNHEY, SVGAGI. V shed 1 base and J 0 bases; nucleotides not matched to a gene: 5. This CDR3 spans 16 amino acids. CDR3 amino acids: CASSYLRQGISYEQYF. The CDR3 nucleotides read TGTGCCAGCAGTTACTTAAGACAGGGGATCTCCTACGAGCAGTACTTC.

This chain uses TRBV11-2 with TRBJ2-2, with 7 positions matching TRBD1. From germline, CDR1 is SGHAT and CDR2 FQNNGV. Trimming removed 1 base from V and 4 bases from J; junction bases left unmatched: 6. The CDR3 has 16 residues. The CDR3 region has the DNA TGTGCCAGCAGCTTAGTACTACAGGGGCCCACCGGGGAGCTGTTTTTT. It codes for CASSLVLQGPTGELFF.

This clonotype has ten or more counts. The CDR3 region is CASSLLTSGVGGNEQFF. In DNA, the CDR3 is TGCGCCAGCAGCTTGCTGACTAGCGGGGTCGGAGGTAACGAGCAGTTCTTC. The chain links TRBV5-1 to TRBJ2-1; the match to TRBD2 covers 11 bases. Germline V CDR1 and CDR2: SGHRS, YFSETQ. The V and J ends lost 1 base and 10 bases, in that order; junction bases with no gene match: 13. CDR3 length: 17 amino acids.

The chain employs TRBV7-9 and TRBJ2-7; D tentatively reads TRBD1 or TRBD2 (5 bases each). V was shortened by 4 bases and J by 12 bases, with 22 bases between the two germline ends. The length of the CDR3 is 14 residues. Germline CDR1 SEHNR, CDR2 FQNEAQ (reference sequence). The CDR3 DNA follows: TGTGCCAGCAGCTGGCCTACCTTGGGGACCGAGGTGTACTTC. Translated, it gives CASSWPTLGTEVYF. The complete variable domain, with remaining parts taken from reference TRBV7-9 and TRBJ2-7, reads DTGVSQNPRHKITKRGQNVTFRCDPISEHNRLYWYRQTLGQGPEFLTYFQNEAQLEKSRLLSDRFSAERPKGSFSTLEIQRTEQGDSAMYLCASSWPTLGTEVYFGPGTRLTVT.

A few counts support this clonotype. The V and J genes are TRBV3-1 and TRBJ1-1; D uncertain. The V end lost 3 bases, the J end lost 0 bases, and 8 bases lay between the germline ends. CDR3 length: 14 residues. The germline V gene encodes CDR1 LGHDT and CDR2 YNNKEL (reference sequence). The CDR3 loop reads CASSHSLVNTEAFF. The CDR3 DNA is TGTGCCAGCAGCCATTCCCTGGTGAACACTGAAGCTTTCTTT.

In this sample, this clonotype turned up a few times. V and J are TRBV9 and TRBJ2-3; weak D call: TRBD2 (6 bases). This CDR3 region has 13 residues. V shed 5 bases and J shed 2 bases, with 9 bases lying between them. CDR1 is SGDLS and CDR2 is YYNGEE in the germline V gene. The CDR3 spells CASRRGFTDTQYF. The DNA for the CDR3 is TGTGCCAGCAGGCGGGGTTTCACAGATACGCAGTATTTT.

This clonotype was recorded at least ten times. The chain carries TRBV4-3 and TRBJ1-3; 7 bases map to TRBD1. This CDR3 contains 15 residues. After removal of 0 bases from V and 8 bases from J, the junction contained 7 bases not matched to a gene. Germline V lookup: CDR1 LGHNA, CDR2 YSLEER. The CDR3 coding sequence is TGCGCCAGCAGCCAAGATGGGCAGGGGGGAGACACCATATATTTT. Translated, it gives CASSQDGQGGDTIYF.

This clonotype was seen a handful of times. The gene calls are TRBV18 and TRBJ2-7, with 10 nucleotides matching TRBD1. The germline V gene encodes CDR1 KGHSH and CDR2 LQKENI. The length of the CDR3 is 18 residues. Trimming cost V 2 bases and J 3 bases; bases outside gene matches: 13. The CDR3 DNA sequence: TGTGCCAGCTCACCAAATGTTCTGACGGGACAGGGGTACTACGAGCAGTACTTC. It translates to CASSPNVLTGQGYYEQYF.

The chain employs TRBV5-1 and TRBJ2-2; 11 bases are shared with TRBD2. The CDR3 has 14 residues. Germline lookup yields CDR1 SGHRS and CDR2 YFSETQ. V was clipped by 3 bases and J by 6 bases; unmatched bases: 1. DNA for the CDR3: TGCGCCAGCAGCTGGGGACTAGCGGCCGGGGAGCTGTTTTTT. As protein: CASSWGLAAGELFF.

This chain links TRBV10-3 with TRBJ2-6; tentative D call: TRBD2 (7 bases). CDR1 is ENHRY and CDR2 is SYGVKD in the germline V gene. Between the trimmed V and J ends, which lost 11 bases and 3 bases, there was a span of 14 bases. This CDR3 region has 14 residues. The CDR3 DNA follows: TGTGCCTGCGGGGGCGGGTATGGGGCCAACGTCCTGACTTTC. This gives the protein CACGGGYGANVLTF.

This clonotype was detected many times. This chain joins TRBV5-1 and TRBJ2-7, with 11 bases that match TRBD2. Germline V gene data show CDR1 as SGHRS and CDR2 as YFSETQ. The CDR3 is 17 residues long. The junction had 6 bases not matched to a gene; V was cut back by 1 base and J by 0 bases. The CDR3 region has the DNA TGCGCCAGCAGCTTGCCGGGACTAGCGGTTAGCTCCTACGAGCAGTACTTC. Its protein product is CASSLPGLAVSSYEQYF.